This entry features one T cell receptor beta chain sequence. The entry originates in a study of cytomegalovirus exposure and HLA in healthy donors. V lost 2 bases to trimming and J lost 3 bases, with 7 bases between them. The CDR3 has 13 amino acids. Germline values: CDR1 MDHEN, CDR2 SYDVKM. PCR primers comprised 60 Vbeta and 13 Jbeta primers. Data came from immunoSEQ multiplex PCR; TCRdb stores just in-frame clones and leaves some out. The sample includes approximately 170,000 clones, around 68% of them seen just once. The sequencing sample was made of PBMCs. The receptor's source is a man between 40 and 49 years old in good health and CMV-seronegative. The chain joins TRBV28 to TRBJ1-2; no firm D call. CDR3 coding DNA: TGTGCCAGCAGTTTAGCCGGGGACTATGGCTACACCTTC. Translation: CASSLAGDYGYTF.